This TCR beta chain stems from a study of regulatory T cells in long-lasting Graves disease (dated by TCRdb to about 2021). Study-wide context: Antithyroid drugs had been taken for less than 3 months by newly diagnosed Graves' disease patients. The study was conducted in China and was registered as a clinical trial. A total of roughly 35 samples underwent TCR sequencing: some 13 from persistent and roughly 20 from newly diagnosed Graves' disease patients. Patients with persistent Graves' disease were compared with patients with newly diagnosed Graves' disease using TCR sequencing and RNA sequencing of peripheral blood.

Reading the label with the study, this specimen's time point is: newly diagnosed GD, antithyroid drugs for less than 3 months. RNA was extracted from PBMCs in TRIzol for both TCR sequencing and RNA sequencing. The diagnosis of Graves' disease followed American Thyroid Association guidelines. The patients came from an endocrinology department in Xi'an, China. Each patient gave approximately 8.8 milliliters of peripheral blood, collected in an EDTA anticoagulant tube. PBMCs were isolated by Ficoll Paque Plus density gradient separation without further T cell sorting. RNA quality was checked with an Agilent 2100 Bioanalyzer and agarose gel, and concentration with a NanoDrop 2000. Libraries were constructed by multiplex PCR. The sequencer was an Illumina HiSeq 4000. CDR3 regions were amplified by Arm-PCR with iRepertoire HTBI primers to construct TCR beta libraries. Before sequencing, the PCR products went through gel purification. The authors processed their data as follows. A total of 62 TRBV and more than twelve TRBJ segments were identified across samples and were used for gene usage analysis of CDR3 amino acid clonotypes. COPE and FqMerger were used to merge filtered high-quality paired reads into contigs. Contigs were aligned with BLAST to IMGT TRBV, TRBD and TRBJ reference genes, and CDR3 was defined per IMGT. Clonotypes above 0.1% frequency were classified as highly expanded clones. Shannon entropy was used to measure repertoire diversity, and the Gini coefficient was used to measure V-J evenness. A clonotype found in more than one individual was treated as public. TCRdb cleaned the public reads at Q25 with fastp, built clones with MiXCR and kept in-frame beta chains. Duplicate CDR3 protein sequences are folded into a single record with the most common DNA and genes. The V and J calls follow TCRdb's processing rather than the paper's. Recorded for this sample are fewer than 500,000 distinct CDR3 sequences; roughly 15% of them occurred a single time. In total, the top ten clones hold less than 15% of the sample.

The germline V and J ends show losses of 8 bases and 4 bases respectively, and no gene match explains 4 bases of the junction. From the cysteine up to the phenylalanine, the CDR3 has a length of 12 residues. Only CDR3 DNA is held: 36 bases, read in frame from base 1. The germline V gene encodes CDR1 ENHRY and CDR2 SYGVKD. Results the study describes overall, beyond this receptor: More public clonotypes were shared among persistent patients (over 2,500) than among newly diagnosed patients (roughly 1,000). Peripheral blood alone was examined, since thyroid tissue, which constituted the primary lesion, could not be accessed. Only the TCR beta chain was sequenced and analyzed. As a limitation, the authors acknowledged that the small sample size may reduce accuracy. Compared with newly diagnosed patients, persistent Graves' disease patients had lower TCR Shannon entropy and fewer highly expanded clones, which suggests clonal expansion. Preferential use of TRBV28, TRBJ1-2 and TRBJ2-5 was observed in persistent disease, whereas TRBV20-1 and TRBJ2-1 were favored in newly diagnosed disease.

The sample holds a few counts of this clonotype. Its binding antigen is unknown. No base quality information exists; no much larger clone differs at one position. The same sample was also used in a study of T cells in Graves' hyperthyroidism and ophthalmopathy. As the second study states: Stable Graves' hyperthyroidism was defined as no progression to ophthalmopathy during 18 months of follow-up. Hyperthyroidism patients were aged 18 to 65 years and newly diagnosed, with disease duration of less than 2 months. The study excluded patients with uncontrolled infections, other autoimmune diseases, pregnancy or lactation. Diagnoses were based on clinical symptoms, serum thyroxine and TRAb, thyroid ultrasound and orbital computed tomography. The TCR CDR3 was subjected to a first round of RT-PCR using the HTBI primer set and the Qiagen OneStep RT-PCR kit. Most expanded thyroid clonotypes (frequency above 0.001) were also detected in blood, suggesting blood repertoires may reflect thyroid immune responses. Ophthalmopathy was separated from stable hyperthyroidism by a 13 V-J signature model, with over 85% sensitivity and about 81% specificity obtained in cross-validation and 80%/75% obtained in testing. In validation, the model predicted progression to ophthalmopathy with just under 71% sensitivity and less than 80% specificity, a median of about six months before onset. To identify distinguishing TCR V-J signatures, a discovery cohort of 90 to 100 patients was used, comprising under 45 with Graves' ophthalmopathy and approximately 57 with stable Graves' hyperthyroidism. Whether ophthalmopathy could be predicted prospectively was tested in an independent validation cohort made up of about 20 hyperthyroidism patients plus 17 patients who later progressed to ophthalmopathy. The 75 to 100 discovery patients were randomly split 7:3 into training and test sets. In addition, the study compared T-cell repertoires in thyroid tissue and in blood from over 5 Graves' hyperthyroidism patients. After sampling, hyperthyroidism patients received methimazole starting at 30 mg daily, and ophthalmopathy patients received high-dose intravenous methylprednisolone. Libraries were constructed in a second round of multiplex PCR, after which size selection and purification were performed. Paired-end sequencing of the libraries was performed with 100 bp reads on an Illumina HiSeq2000. SOAPnuke was used to process the raw data, removing reads that contained adapters or uncalled bases, had a mean Phred below 15, or lacked an exact match to the constant primer or identifier. COPE v1.2.5 was used to merge high-quality paired reads, and clonotypes were defined as unique nucleotide sequences. Clonotypes were aligned to IMGT TRBV, TRBD and TRBJ reference segments using MiTCR v1.1. Only V-J combinations with frequency above 0.0001, covering approximately 99% of repertoires, were analysed. A TCS score was defined as the ratio between F50 (clonal expansion) and ExV (chaos), using BLOSUM62-based TCRdist between CDR3 peptides within each V-J. Welch's t-statistics and random forest reduced several hundred V-J features to around 14, which were used in a naive Bayes classifier (R e1071). No statistical method was used to set the sample size in advance, and investigators knew the group allocation. According to the paper, TCR Vbeta CDR3 sequencing was carried out on 135 peripheral blood samples, which came from 40 to 45 ophthalmopathy, under 80 hyperthyroidism and approximately 17 progressor patients.

This chain joins TRBV10-3 to TRBJ2-5; the junction holds 7 bases that match TRBD2. The sample here was peripheral blood mononuclear cells (PBMCs), taken at new diagnosis, from a patient treated with antithyroid drugs. The TCR originated in a man aged 35 to 55 with Graves disease. Donor details come from another sample of the same person, matched by shared clones. Read as DNA, the sequence is TGTGCCATCCGGGAGGTGGGAGAGACCCAGTACTTC. This yields the protein CAIREVGETQYF.